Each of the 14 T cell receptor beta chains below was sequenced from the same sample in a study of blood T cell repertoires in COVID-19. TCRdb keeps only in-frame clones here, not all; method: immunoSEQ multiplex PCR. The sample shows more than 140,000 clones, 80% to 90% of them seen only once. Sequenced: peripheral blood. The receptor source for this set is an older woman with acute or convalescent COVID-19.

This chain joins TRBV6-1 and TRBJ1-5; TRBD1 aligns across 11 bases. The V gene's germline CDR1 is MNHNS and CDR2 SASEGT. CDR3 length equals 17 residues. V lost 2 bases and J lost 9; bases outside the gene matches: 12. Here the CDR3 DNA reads TGTGCCAGCAGTGAATACCCCGGGACAGGGGGTCTACGGCCCCAGCATTTT. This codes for CASSEYPGTGGLRPQHF.

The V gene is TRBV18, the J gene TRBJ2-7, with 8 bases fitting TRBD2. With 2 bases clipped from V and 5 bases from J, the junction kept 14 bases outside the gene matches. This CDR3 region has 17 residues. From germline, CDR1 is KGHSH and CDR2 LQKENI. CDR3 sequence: CASSPSPTGGGRHEQYF. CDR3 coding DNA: TGTGCCAGCTCACCAAGTCCCACGGGGGGGGGCCGCCACGAGCAGTACTTC.

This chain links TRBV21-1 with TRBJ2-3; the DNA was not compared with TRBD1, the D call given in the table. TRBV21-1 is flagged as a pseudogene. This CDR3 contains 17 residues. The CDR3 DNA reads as TGTGCCAGCAGCAAAGTAGGGACAGGGGGTGACACAGATACGCAGTATTTT. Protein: CASSKVGTGGDTDTQYF.

The CDR3 protein is CASSIVPSGGNEQFF. CDR3 nucleotide sequence: TGTGCCAGTAGTATAGTCCCTAGCGGGGGTAATGAGCAGTTCTTC. The V gene is TRBV19, the J gene TRBJ2-1; 10 bases are shared with TRBD2. Germline CDR1 reads LNHDA; CDR2 reads SQIVND (reference sequence). Trimming cost V 1 base and J 7 bases; bases outside gene matches: 4. The CDR3 contains 15 residues.

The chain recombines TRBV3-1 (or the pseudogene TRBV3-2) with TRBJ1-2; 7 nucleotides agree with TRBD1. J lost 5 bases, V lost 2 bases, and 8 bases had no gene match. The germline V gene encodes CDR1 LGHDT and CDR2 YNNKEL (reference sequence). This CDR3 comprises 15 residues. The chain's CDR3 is CASSQTDRAVYGYTF. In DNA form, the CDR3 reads TGTGCCAGCAGCCAAACCGACAGGGCTGTTTATGGCTACACCTTC.

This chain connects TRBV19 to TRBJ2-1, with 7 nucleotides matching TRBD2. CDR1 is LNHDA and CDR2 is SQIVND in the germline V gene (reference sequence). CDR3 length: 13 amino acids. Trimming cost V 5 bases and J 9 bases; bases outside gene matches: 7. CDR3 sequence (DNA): TGTGCCAGTAGTTTGGGGGGGATCGGTGAGCAGTTCTTC. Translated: CASSLGGIGEQFF.

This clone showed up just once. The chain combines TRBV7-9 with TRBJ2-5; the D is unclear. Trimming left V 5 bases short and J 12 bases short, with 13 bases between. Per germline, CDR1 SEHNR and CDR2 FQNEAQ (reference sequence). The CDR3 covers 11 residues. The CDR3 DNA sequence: TGTGCCAGCAGCCAGACGTCTGCGGAGTACTTC. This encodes CASSQTSAEYF.

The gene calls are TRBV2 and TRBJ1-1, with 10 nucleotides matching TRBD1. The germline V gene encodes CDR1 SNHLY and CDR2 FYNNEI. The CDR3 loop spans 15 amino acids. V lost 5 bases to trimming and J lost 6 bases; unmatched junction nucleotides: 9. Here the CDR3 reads CASSTYGQGVSEAFF. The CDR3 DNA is TGTGCCAGCAGTACTTATGGACAGGGGGTCTCTGAAGCTTTCTTT.

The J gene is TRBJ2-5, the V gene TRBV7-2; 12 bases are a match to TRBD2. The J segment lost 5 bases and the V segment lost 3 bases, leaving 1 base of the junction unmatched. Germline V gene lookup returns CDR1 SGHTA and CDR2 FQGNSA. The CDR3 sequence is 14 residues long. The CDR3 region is CASSFGLAGETQYF. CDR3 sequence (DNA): TGTGCCAGCAGCTTCGGACTAGCGGGGGAGACCCAGTACTTC.

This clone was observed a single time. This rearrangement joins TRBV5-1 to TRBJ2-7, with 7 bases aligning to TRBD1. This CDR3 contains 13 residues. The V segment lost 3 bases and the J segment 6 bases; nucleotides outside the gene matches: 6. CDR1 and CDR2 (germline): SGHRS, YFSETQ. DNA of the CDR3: TGCGCCAGCAGCTATTTACAGGGGAGCGAGCAGTACTTC. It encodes CASSYLQGSEQYF. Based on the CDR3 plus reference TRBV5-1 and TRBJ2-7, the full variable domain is KAGVTQTPRYLIKTRGQQVTLSCSPISGHRSVSWYQQTPGQGLQFLFEYFSETQRNKGNFPGRFSGRQFSNSRSEMNVSTLELGDSALYLCASSYLQGSEQYFGPGTRLTVT.

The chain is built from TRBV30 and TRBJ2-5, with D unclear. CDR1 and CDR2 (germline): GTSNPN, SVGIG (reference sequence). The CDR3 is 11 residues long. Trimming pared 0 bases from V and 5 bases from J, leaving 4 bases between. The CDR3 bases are TGTGCCTGGAGTGTCTCGGAGACCCAGTACTTC. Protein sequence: CAWSVSETQYF.

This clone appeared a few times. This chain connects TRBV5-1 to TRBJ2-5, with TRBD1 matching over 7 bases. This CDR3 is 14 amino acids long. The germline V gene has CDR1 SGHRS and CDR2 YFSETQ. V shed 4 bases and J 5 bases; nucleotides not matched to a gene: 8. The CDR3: CASSGDSRRETQYF. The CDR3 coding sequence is TGCGCCAGCAGCGGGGACAGTAGAAGGGAGACCCAGTACTTC.

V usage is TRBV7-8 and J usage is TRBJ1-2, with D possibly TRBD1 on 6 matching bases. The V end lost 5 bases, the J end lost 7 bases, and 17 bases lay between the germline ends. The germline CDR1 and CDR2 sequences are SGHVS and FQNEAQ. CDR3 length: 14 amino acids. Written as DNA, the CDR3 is TGTGCCAGCAGCATCCGGGACATGTCTAGTGGCTACACCTTC. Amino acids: CASSIRDMSSGYTF.

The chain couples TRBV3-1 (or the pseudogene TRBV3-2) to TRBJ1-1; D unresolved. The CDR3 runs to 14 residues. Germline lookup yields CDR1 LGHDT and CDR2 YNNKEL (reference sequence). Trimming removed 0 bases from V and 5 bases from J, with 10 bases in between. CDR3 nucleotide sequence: TGTGCCAGCAGCCAAGAGCTCGGGAAGACTGAAGCTTTCTTT. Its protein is CASSQELGKTEAFF.